This section outlines one TCR beta chain sequence together with its context. Which antigen it targets is not known. Per-nucleotide qualities are absent, and no much larger clonotype sits a single base away. Germline trimming: 2 bases from V, 7 bases from J; junction bases outside gene matches: 4. There are 15 amino acids in the CDR3, from cysteine to phenylalanine inclusive. Solely the CDR3 DNA is kept, with 45 bases framed from the first base. According to the germline V gene, CDR1 reads SQVTM and CDR2 reads ANQGSEA. TCR beta CDR3 regions were amplified from RNA transcripts. The first round of RT-PCR for the TCR CDR3 was performed with the HTBI primer set and the Qiagen OneStep RT-PCR kit. Libraries were constructed in a second round of multiplex PCR, after which size selection and purification were carried out. Libraries were sequenced paired-end with 100 bp reads on an Illumina HiSeq2000. Per the original workflow: SOAPnuke was used to process the raw data, throwing out any read that contained adapters or uncalled bases, had a mean Phred below 15, or lacked an exact constant-primer or identifier match. High-quality paired reads were merged with COPE v1.2.5, and unique nucleotide sequences were defined as clonotypes. Clonotypes were aligned to IMGT TRBV, TRBD and TRBJ reference segments using MiTCR v1.1. Only V-J combinations with frequency above 0.0001, covering roughly 99% of repertoires, were analysed. The TCS score was defined as the ratio of F50 (clonal expansion) to E x V (chaos), calculated using BLOSUM62-based TCRdist between CDR3 peptides within each V-J. Welch's t-statistics and random forest reduced several hundred V-J features to 13, which were used in a naive Bayes classifier (R e1071). Thyroid-blood repertoire similarity was quantified with the Morisita-Horn index. The raw public reads went through TCRdb reprocessing: fastp at Q25, MiXCR clone calling, in-frame beta chains kept. Each entry is one CDR3 protein sequence, shown with its most common DNA and genes. TCRdb, not the authors, supplied the V and J calls. This sample lists around 660,000 distinct CDR3 sequences; about 45% were detected once. Roughly 6.5% of the sample lies in the top ten.

This sample is drawn from a study of T cells in Graves' hyperthyroidism and ophthalmopathy (dated by TCRdb to the late 2010s). A note on the overall study: TCR V-J signatures able to tell the groups apart were searched for in a discovery cohort of 90 to 100 patients, of whom over 40 had Graves' ophthalmopathy and around 57 had stable Graves' hyperthyroidism. The 100 or so discovery patients were randomly split 7:3 into training and test sets. Thyroid tissue and blood T-cell repertoires from more than 5 Graves' hyperthyroidism patients were also compared in the study. Prospective prediction of ophthalmopathy was tested in an independent validation cohort of some 20 hyperthyroidism patients and 15 to 17 patients who later progressed to ophthalmopathy. Once sampling was done, hyperthyroidism patients were given methimazole at a starting dose of 30 mg daily, whereas ophthalmopathy patients were given high-dose intravenous methylprednisolone. TCR Vbeta CDR3 sequencing of around 130 peripheral blood samples (under 45 ophthalmopathy, under 80 hyperthyroidism and roughly 17 progressor patients) is reported in the paper.

Exclusion was applied to patients with uncontrolled infections, other autoimmune diseases, pregnancy or lactation. Clinical symptoms, serum thyroxine and TRAb, thyroid ultrasound, and orbital computed tomography formed the basis for the diagnoses. Total RNA was extracted with Trizol reagent, and quality was checked on an Agilent 2100 Bioanalyzer. The paper's findings and limits, for the study overall: Most expanded thyroid clonotypes (frequency above 0.001) were also found in blood, which suggests that blood repertoires may mirror thyroid immune responses. Sample size was not statistically predetermined, and blinding of investigators to group allocation was not performed. A model built on a 13 V-J signature distinguished ophthalmopathy from stable hyperthyroidism, reaching approximately 89% sensitivity and around 82% specificity in cross-validation and 80%/75% in testing. In validation, progression to ophthalmopathy was predicted by the model with 55% to 71% sensitivity and 72% to 85% specificity, a median of about 6 months before onset.

Input material: peripheral blood or thyroid tissue (not recorded which). This sequence was found in an adult man with Graves' disease, either hyperthyroidism or ophthalmopathy (not recorded which). Recombination connected TRBV29-1 to TRBJ1-6; 11 of the junction bases match TRBD1. The CDR3 region has the sequence CSVEIRTGGNSPLHF. Read as DNA, the sequence is TGCAGCGTTGAAATAAGGACAGGGGGCAATTCACCCCTCCACTTT. When the CDR3 is completed using the reference TRBV29-1 and TRBJ1-6 genes on either side, the full variable domain is SAVISQKPSRDICQRGTSLTIQCQVDSQVTMMFWYRQQPGQSLTLIATANQGSEATYESGFVIDKFPISRPNLTFSTLTVSNMSPEDSSIYLCSVEIRTGGNSPLHFGNGTRLTVT.